These T cell receptor beta chains were read from a single sample in a study of siplizumab effects on memory and regulatory T cells. Clones were read by immunoSEQ multiplex PCR, and TCRdb kept only the in-frame ones, dropping some. This sample has around 100,000 clones; 92% occur once, and the top ten carry around 1.1%. Sequenced material: CD4+ T cells sorted from blood. These receptors came from a human donor in good health. CDR3s include the opening cysteine and the closing phenylalanine or tryptophan. The order of the fields is clone size, J gene, D gene, V gene, CDR3 DNA, CDR3 protein. A D gene is named only where the DNA matches it firmly. For some rows the clone size is stated as once, few or many, or as a class when expanded; others skip it.

size: -
J: TRBJ2-2
D: -
V: TRBV7-3
DNA: TGTGCCAGCAGCTACTCGTACACCGGGGAGCTGTTTTTT
CDR3: CASSYSYTGELFF

size: -
J: TRBJ2-7
D: TRBD2
V: TRBV6-5
DNA: TGTGCCAGCAGTTCCCCAGCGGGAGCCTACGAGCAGTACTTC
CDR3: CASSSPAGAYEQYF

size: -
J: TRBJ1-4
D: -
V: TRBV18
DNA: TGTGCCAGCTCACCGGGGATCGCAACTAATGAAAAACTGTTTTTT
CDR3: CASSPGIATNEKLFF

size: -
J: TRBJ2-1
D: -
V: TRBV5-4
DNA: TGTGCCAGCAGATCCGAACTAGCCGACAGCTCCTACAATGAGCAGTTCTTC
CDR3: CASRSELADSSYNEQFF

size: -
J: TRBJ2-7
D: -
V: TRBV6-5
DNA: TGTGCCAGCAGTTACACCCGGGACACCTCCTACGAGCAGTACTTC
CDR3: CASSYTRDTSYEQYF

size: -
J: TRBJ2-3
D: -
V: TRBV28
DNA: TGTGCCAGCAGTCTACCCTTAGGCGTGGGAGATACGCAGTATTTT
CDR3: CASSLPLGVGDTQYF

size: -
J: TRBJ2-3
D: -
V: TRBV19
DNA: TGTGCCAGTAGTTACCGGGCAGATACGCAGTATTTT
CDR3: CASSYRADTQYF

size: -
J: TRBJ2-1
D: TRBD1
V: TRBV19
DNA: TGTGCCAGCAGGGGACAGGGGGCTTTCGGTGAGCAGTTCTTC
CDR3: CASRGQGAFGEQFF

size: few
J: TRBJ2-7
D: -
V: TRBV23-1
DNA: TGCGCCAGCCGCCCTAGTATATCCTACGAGCAGTACTTC
CDR3: CASRPSISYEQYF

size: -
J: TRBJ2-5
D: -
V: TRBV4-2
DNA: TGTGCCAGCAGCCAAGAGCGAGAGACCCAGTACTTC
CDR3: CASSQERETQYF

size: -
J: TRBJ2-3
D: -
V: TRBV9
DNA: TGTGCCAGCAGCGTTGGAGATACGCAGTATTTT
CDR3: CASSVGDTQYF

size: -
J: TRBJ2-7
D: -
V: TRBV18
DNA: TGTGCCAGCTCATGGGGCGGTACCTACGAGCAGTACTTC
CDR3: CASSWGGTYEQYF

size: -
J: TRBJ2-7
D: -
V: TRBV28
DNA: TGTGCCAGCAGTTTCGTAGCTGGGGGCGAGCAGTACTTC
CDR3: CASSFVAGGEQYF

size: -
J: TRBJ1-5
D: -
V: TRBV27
DNA: TGTGCCAGCAGTTTATCGTATGGGGGGGATCAGCCCCAGCATTTT
CDR3: CASSLSYGGDQPQHF

size: -
J: TRBJ1-2
D: -
V: TRBV6-5
DNA: TGTGCCAGCAGTTACCTACCTCGGGCGTCTGATGGCTACACCTTC
CDR3: CASSYLPRASDGYTF

size: -
J: TRBJ2-5
D: -
V: TRBV10-2
DNA: TGCGCCAGCCGAGACGCTTTCAAGATCGAGTACTTC
CDR3: CASRDAFKIEYF

size: -
J: TRBJ1-5
D: -
V: TRBV30
DNA: TGTGCCTGGAGTGTGTTAGGGGATACCAATCAGCCCCAGCATTTT
CDR3: CAWSVLGDTNQPQHF

size: -
J: TRBJ1-2
D: -
V: TRBV6-5
DNA: TGTGCCAGCAGCCGGGGGGATATGGGCGGCTACACCTTC
CDR3: CASSRGDMGGYTF

size: -
J: TRBJ1-4
D: -
V: TRBV27
DNA: TGTGCCAGCAGTTTAAAGCCAGCCGCAACTAATGAAAAACTGTTTTTT
CDR3: CASSLKPAATNEKLFF

size: -
J: TRBJ2-1
D: -
V: TRBV30
DNA: TGTGCCTGGAGTCCCTTAATAAAATCCTACAATGAGCAGTTCTTC
CDR3: CAWSPLIKSYNEQFF

size: -
J: TRBJ2-7
D: -
V: TRBV6-5
DNA: TGTGCCAGCAGCCGGACGGGCGAGCAGTACTTC
CDR3: CASSRTGEQYF

size: -
J: TRBJ1-3
D: -
V: TRBV21-1
DNA: TGTGCCAGCAGCAAATGGGGGGGGGCCGGGGTGCACACCATATATTTT
CDR3: CASSKWGGAGVHTIYF

size: -
J: TRBJ1-1
D: -
V: TRBV18
DNA: TGTGCCAGCTCACCAAAATGGGGCGGACCGAACACTGAAGCTTTCTTT
CDR3: CASSPKWGGPNTEAFF

size: once
J: TRBJ1-5
D: TRBD1
V: TRBV5-5
DNA: TGTGCCAGCAGCCGACAGGGGGGGAGGAGCAATCAGCCCCAGCATTTT
CDR3: CASSRQGGRSNQPQHF

size: -
J: TRBJ2-7
D: -
V: TRBV28
DNA: TGTGCCAGCAACCTTATGGGGTTTCCCTACGAGCAGTACTTC
CDR3: CASNLMGFPYEQYF

size: few
J: TRBJ1-2
D: -
V: TRBV28
DNA: TGTGCCAGCAGTTTAAACTATGGCTACACCTTC
CDR3: CASSLNYGYTF

size: -
J: TRBJ2-7
D: -
V: TRBV28
DNA: TGTGCCAGCAGTACGGGGCCCTTGTTTTACGAGCAGTACTTC
CDR3: CASSTGPLFYEQYF

size: -
J: TRBJ2-7
D: -
V: TRBV28
DNA: TGTGCCAGCAGACGACAGGGAGGCGAGCAGTACTTC
CDR3: CASRRQGGEQYF

size: -
J: TRBJ1-2
D: -
V: TRBV5-5
DNA: TGTGCCAGCAGCTTGGCCTGGAGGCCCAATGGCTACACCTTC
CDR3: CASSLAWRPNGYTF

size: -
J: TRBJ2-3
D: TRBD2
V: TRBV28
DNA: TGTGCCAGCAGTTTGTTACCTAGCGGGATAGGTTTTACAGATACGCAGTATTTT
CDR3: CASSLLPSGIGFTDTQYF

size: -
J: TRBJ2-3
D: TRBD1
V: TRBV7-2
DNA: TGTGCCAGCAGCGAAGGGACAGCGTACACAGATACGCAGTATTTT
CDR3: CASSEGTAYTDTQYF

size: -
J: TRBJ2-7
D: -
V: TRBV18
DNA: TGTGCCAGCTCACCTAAGTACGAGCAGTACTTC
CDR3: CASSPKYEQYF

size: -
J: TRBJ2-3
D: TRBD2
V: TRBV5-1
DNA: TGCGCCAGCAGCTTGGCGGTACTAGCGGGGAGCACAGATACGCAGTATTTT
CDR3: CASSLAVLAGSTDTQYF

size: -
J: TRBJ2-1
D: -
V: TRBV19
DNA: TGTGCCAGTAGGGCCTACAATGAGCAGTTCTTC
CDR3: CASRAYNEQFF

size: -
J: TRBJ2-1
D: TRBD1
V: TRBV7-9
DNA: TGTGCCAGCAGCTTACGGACAGGGAACAATGAGCAGTTCTTC
CDR3: CASSLRTGNNEQFF

size: -
J: TRBJ2-1
D: TRBD1
V: TRBV19
DNA: TGTGCCAGTAGTGCACACAGGGGTAACTCCTACAATGAGCAGTTCTTC
CDR3: CASSAHRGNSYNEQFF

size: -
J: TRBJ2-3
D: -
V: TRBV5-4
DNA: TGTGCCAGCAGGGGGAGAGAGCGGGATACGCAGTATTTT
CDR3: CASRGRERDTQYF

size: -
J: TRBJ1-1
D: -
V: TRBV7-2
DNA: TGTGCCAGCAGCTTAAGGGGGGTTAGGGTCTCGACCACGGGCACTGAAGCTTTCTTT
CDR3: CASSLRGVRVSTTGTEAFF

size: -
J: TRBJ2-2
D: -
V: TRBV6-5
DNA: TGTGCCAGCAGCTATCGGGGACCCGGGGAGCTGTTTTTT
CDR3: CASSYRGPGELFF

size: -
J: TRBJ2-1
D: TRBD1
V: TRBV5-1
DNA: TGCGCCAGCAGCTTGGGGATACCGGGACAGGGCAGCTCCTACAATGAGCAGTTCTTC
CDR3: CASSLGIPGQGSSYNEQFF

size: -
J: TRBJ2-1
D: TRBD1
V: TRBV5-4
DNA: TGTGCCAGCAGCCCGGTCCGGGACAGACCTCACAATGAGCAGTTCTTC
CDR3: CASSPVRDRPHNEQFF

size: -
J: TRBJ2-7
D: -
V: TRBV27
DNA: TGTGCCAGCAGATCCCAAACTTTTGGCGAGCAGTACTTC
CDR3: CASRSQTFGEQYF

size: -
J: TRBJ2-1
D: -
V: TRBV7-8
DNA: TGTGCCAGCAGCCCAACGCGGCGGCTAGCATTCGACAATGAGCAGTTCTTC
CDR3: CASSPTRRLAFDNEQFF

size: -
J: TRBJ1-2
D: -
V: TRBV6-5
DNA: TGTGCCAGCAGTTACTCGGATCTGGGTTTCTTGGGCTACACCTTC
CDR3: CASSYSDLGFLGYTF

size: -
J: TRBJ2-3
D: TRBD2
V: TRBV7-6
DNA: TGTGCCAGCGGCCCTCGTAAAGCGGGGCCTAGCACAGATACGCAGTATTTT
CDR3: CASGPRKAGPSTDTQYF

size: -
J: TRBJ2-1
D: TRBD2
V: TRBV2
DNA: TGTGCCAGCGCGGAGTCGGGACTAGCGGGCGATGAGCAGTTCTTC
CDR3: CASAESGLAGDEQFF

size: -
J: TRBJ2-6
D: -
V: TRBV28
DNA: TGTGCCAGCAGTTTATATCAGGTTTCCCGTTCTGGGGCCAACGTCCTGACTTTC
CDR3: CASSLYQVSRSGANVLTF

size: -
J: TRBJ1-5
D: -
V: TRBV28
DNA: TGTGCCAGCAGTTTCCCCCTTGGAAGTCAGCCCCAGCATTTT
CDR3: CASSFPLGSQPQHF

size: -
J: TRBJ2-7
D: -
V: TRBV30
DNA: TGTGCCTGGAGTCTCCGGGGGACCTACGAGCAGTACTTC
CDR3: CAWSLRGTYEQYF

size: -
J: TRBJ2-5
D: -
V: TRBV5-1
DNA: TGCGCCAGCAGCTCGAGCGGCCTGGGAGAGACCCAGTACTTC
CDR3: CASSSSGLGETQYF

size: once
J: TRBJ1-6
D: -
V: TRBV7-2
DNA: TGTGCCAGCAGCTTAGAACGGGATAATTCACCCCTCCACTTT
CDR3: CASSLERDNSPLHF